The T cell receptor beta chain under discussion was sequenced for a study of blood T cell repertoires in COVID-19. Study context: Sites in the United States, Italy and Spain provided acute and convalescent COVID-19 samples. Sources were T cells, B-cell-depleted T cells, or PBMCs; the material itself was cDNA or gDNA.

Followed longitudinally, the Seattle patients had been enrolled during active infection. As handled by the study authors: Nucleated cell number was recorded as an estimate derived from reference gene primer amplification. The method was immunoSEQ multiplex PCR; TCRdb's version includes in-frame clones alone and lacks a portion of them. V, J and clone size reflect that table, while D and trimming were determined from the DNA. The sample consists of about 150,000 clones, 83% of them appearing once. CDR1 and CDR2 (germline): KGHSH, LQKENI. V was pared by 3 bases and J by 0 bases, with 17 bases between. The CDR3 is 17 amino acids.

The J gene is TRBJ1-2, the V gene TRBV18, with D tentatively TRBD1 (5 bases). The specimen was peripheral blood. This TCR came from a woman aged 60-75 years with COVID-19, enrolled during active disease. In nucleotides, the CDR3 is TGTGCCAGCTCACCGGTCGGCCAGGGAACGTCTAACTATGGCTACACCTTC. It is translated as CASSPVGQGTSNYGYTF.